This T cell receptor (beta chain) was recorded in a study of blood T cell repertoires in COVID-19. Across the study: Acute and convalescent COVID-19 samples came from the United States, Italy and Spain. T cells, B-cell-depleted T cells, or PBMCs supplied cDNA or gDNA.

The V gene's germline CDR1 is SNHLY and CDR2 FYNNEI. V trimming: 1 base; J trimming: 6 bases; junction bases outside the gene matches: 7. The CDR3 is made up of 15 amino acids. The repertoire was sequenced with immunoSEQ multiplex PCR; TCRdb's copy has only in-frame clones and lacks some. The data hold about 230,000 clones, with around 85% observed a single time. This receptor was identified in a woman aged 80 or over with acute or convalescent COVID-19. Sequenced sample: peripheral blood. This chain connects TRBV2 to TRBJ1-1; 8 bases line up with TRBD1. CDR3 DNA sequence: TGTGCCAGCAGTGAAGTACAGGGGGTGTACCCTGAAGCTTTCTTT. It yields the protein CASSEVQGVYPEAFF.